One sample yielded the 6 T cell receptor beta chains listed below, sequenced in a study of shared clonotypes between healthy human individuals. Naive CD8 isolation took CD45RO-negative cells positively selected for CCR7 and excluded terminally differentiated effector memory CD45RA+ cells. TCRdb keeps only in-frame clones here, not all; method: immunoSEQ multiplex PCR. The table has a few hundred thousand clones, over 95% seen once. The sequencing sample was made of naive CD8+ T cells sorted from blood. These receptors came from a woman aged 30 to 39 in good health.

The CDR3 is CASGEGTDEQFF. CDR3 sequence (DNA): TGTGCCTCCGGGGAGGGAACCGATGAGCAGTTCTTC. The rearrangement joins TRBV6-6 to TRBJ2-1; 7 bases are shared with TRBD2. V lost 11 bases, J lost 8 bases, and 9 bases stayed unmatched. The CDR3 totals 12 residues. Germline assignment: CDR1 MNHNY and CDR2 SVGAGI (reference sequence).

The chain carries TRBV4-2 and TRBJ1-2, with 7 bases that match TRBD1. With 0 bases clipped from V and 5 bases from J, the junction kept 12 bases outside the gene matches. The length of the CDR3 is 17 residues. Germline assignment: CDR1 LGHNA and CDR2 YNFKEQ. Here the CDR3 reads CASSQEESGTASYGYTF. CDR3 DNA sequence: TGTGCCAGCAGCCAAGAAGAATCCGGGACAGCATCGTATGGCTACACCTTC.

The V and J genes are TRBV13 and TRBJ2-1; TRBD1 aligns across 10 bases. The V segment lost 6 bases and the J segment 2 bases; nucleotides outside the gene matches: 4. CDR3 length equals 15 residues. Germline V lookup: CDR1 PRHDT, CDR2 FYEKMQ (reference sequence). The CDR3 reads CASSQGQGAYNEQFF. CDR3 DNA sequence: TGTGCCAGCAGTCAAGGACAGGGGGCCTACAATGAGCAGTTCTTC.

This sequence joins TRBV7-9 and TRBJ2-5; tentatively, D is TRBD1 or TRBD2 (6 bases each). The CDR3 length is 12 residues. CDR1 and CDR2 (germline): SEHNR, FQNEAQ (reference sequence). Trimming left V 5 bases short and J 14 bases short, with 18 bases between. The CDR3 sequence is CASSDDGGSLYF. As DNA, the CDR3 is TGTGCCAGCAGCGACGACGGGGGCTCCCTATACTTC. The full variable domain, its missing parts supplied by reference TRBV7-9 and TRBJ2-5, is DTGVSQNPRHKITKRGQNVTFRCDPISEHNRLYWYRQTLGQGPEFLTYFQNEAQLEKSRLLSDRFSAERPKGSFSTLEIQRTEQGDSAMYLCASSDDGGSLYFGPGTRLLVL.

The gene calls are TRBV2 and TRBJ2-7, with D unresolved. Trimming pared 7 bases from V and 2 bases from J, leaving 12 bases between. CDR3 size: 13 residues. In germline, CDR1 is SNHLY, CDR2 FYNNEI. CDR3 sequence (DNA): TGTGCCAGCAAACTTGACGTAACCTACGAGCAGTACTTC. Translation gives CASKLDVTYEQYF.

The chain links TRBV19 to TRBJ1-5; D not resolved. Trimming removed 4 bases from V and 4 bases from J, with 11 bases in between. The CDR3 sequence is 14 residues long. Germline V gene sequence: CDR1 LNHDA, CDR2 SQIVND (reference sequence). CDR3 protein: CASSTDLENQPQHF. For the CDR3, the DNA is TGTGCCAGTAGTACTGACCTCGAGAATCAGCCCCAGCATTTT.